The rows below give T cell receptor beta chains drawn from one sample of a study of blood T cell repertoires in COVID-19. Only in-frame clones appear in the TCRdb table, and some are missing; sequencing was by immunoSEQ multiplex PCR. The sample has 200,000 to 250,000 clones, more than 85% seen once; the top ten hold 1.5% to 2%. The sample was PBMCs or T cells enriched from blood (not recorded which). The source of these receptors is a woman in her fifties or sixties who had recovered from COVID-19. Both conserved end residues are part of each CDR3. A D gene is named only where the DNA matches it firmly.

>TRBV19|-|TRBJ1-3
CASSTRGIAGNTIYF
>TRBV6-6|-|TRBJ2-7
CASSYSTAQGYEQYF
>TRBV6-5|TRBD1|TRBJ1-5
CASNRGFNQPQHF
>TRBV7-3|TRBD2|TRBJ2-6
CASSSGLEPGANVLTF
>TRBV5-1|TRBD1|TRBJ2-7
CASSQTGAEQYF
>TRBV28|TRBD2|TRBJ2-7
CASSPGLAEPIYEQYF
>TRBV7-2|TRBD2|TRBJ2-3
CASSLGAGGYTDTQYF
>TRBV27|-|TRBJ2-2
CASSFDTGELFF
>TRBV7-9|-|TRBJ1-1
CASSLFIDTEAFF
>TRBV5-1|-|TRBJ1-1
CASAINRENTEAFF
>TRBV28|-|TRBJ1-2
CASSLLPTQDSYGYTF
>TRBV4-1|-|TRBJ2-1
CASSQVAGTYNEQFF
>TRBV7-2|TRBD2|TRBJ2-1
CASSSLGAGVSYNEQFF
>TRBV9|-|TRBJ1-1
CASSPGERGAFF
>TRBV10-3|-|TRBJ1-1
CAISSGQNTEAFF
>TRBV18|-|TRBJ1-2
CASSQGSNYGYTF
>TRBV5-1|-|TRBJ1-2
CATRNGVDYGYTF
>TRBV4-1|TRBD2|TRBJ2-1
CASSQDASGSYNEQFF